Presented here are 16 T cell receptor beta chains from one specimen sequenced in a study of T cells in Graves' hyperthyroidism and ophthalmopathy. Researchers amplified the TCR beta CDR3 regions from RNA transcripts. HTBI primers were used for first-round RT-PCR of the TCR CDR3. One entry per CDR3 protein, called by TCRdb with MiXCR from the multiplex PCR reads. The data contain roughly 130,000 distinct CDR3 sequences, around 20% of them singletons. What was sequenced was blood. These TCRs come from a woman aged 45-59 years with Graves' hyperthyroidism that later progressed to Graves' ophthalmopathy.

The sample holds many counts of this clonotype. V gene TRBV2 combines with J gene TRBJ2-2; perhaps TRBD2 as D (6 bases). Germline CDR1 is SNHLY and CDR2 is FYNNEI. Trimming left V 8 bases short and J 4 bases short, with 11 bases between. This CDR3 contains 13 residues. The CDR3: CASCGAGTGELFF. The CDR3 DNA is TGTGCCAGCTGCGGGGCGGGCACCGGGGAGCTGTTTTTT.

This clonotype was counted at least ten times. The rearrangement links TRBV3-1 to TRBJ1-4; the D is unclear. The CDR3 length is 11 residues. Germline CDR1 LGHDT, CDR2 YNNKEL (reference sequence). The germline V and J ends were trimmed by 1 base and 8 bases, with 2 bases remaining between them. The CDR3 loop reads CASSQGEKLFF. CDR3 DNA sequence: TGTGCCAGCAGCCAAGGCGAAAAACTGTTTTTT.

This clonotype was picked up many times. The CDR3 coding sequence is TGCAGTGCCCGGAGACTAGGGCTGCGCACAGATACGCAGTATTTT. Protein: CSARRLGLRTDTQYF. The chain links TRBV20-1 to TRBJ2-3; the D gene is possibly TRBD2 (6 bases). CDR1 DFQATT and CDR2 SNEGSKA come from the germline V gene (reference sequence). Trimming took off 6 bases at V and 1 base at J, with 17 bases between the two ends. This CDR3 comprises 15 residues.

This clonotype was seen at least ten times. The CDR3 region is CASSRGQGEGYTF. In DNA form, the CDR3 reads TGTGCCAGCAGTCGCGGACAGGGAGAGGGCTACACCTTC. The V gene is TRBV27, the J gene TRBJ1-2; the match to TRBD1 covers 8 bases. Germline V gives CDR1 MNHEY, CDR2 SMNVEV (reference sequence). The CDR3 loop spans 13 amino acids. Trimming cost V 5 bases and J 8 bases; bases outside gene matches: 7.

This clonotype was counted many times. The chain uses TRBV7-2 and TRBJ2-5, with D perhaps matching TRBD2 (6 bases). The ends were cut back, 2 bases at V and 3 bases at J, with 19 bases in the middle. Germline loops: CDR1 SGHTA, CDR2 FQGNSA. CDR3 size: 17 residues. The CDR3 region is CASSLLRRAAGKETQYF. CDR3 nucleotides: TGTGCCAGCAGCTTATTAAGGAGGGCGGCGGGAAAAGAGACCCAGTACTTC.

CDR3 nucleotide sequence: TGTGCCAGCTCACCAAACCGAGCTAGCTCCTACGAGCAGTACTTC. This sequence encodes CASSPNRASSYEQYF. The V gene is TRBV18, the J gene TRBJ2-7; D uncertain. This CDR3 comprises 15 residues. Germline assignment: CDR1 KGHSH and CDR2 LQKENI. V lost 2 bases and J 0 bases, leaving 11 bases between the germline ends.

This clonotype appeared many times. The chain is built from TRBV18 and TRBJ1-3; D perhaps matches TRBD1 (5 bases). V shed 1 base and J shed 2 bases, with 12 bases lying between them. This CDR3 contains 16 residues. In germline, CDR1 is KGHSH, CDR2 LQKENI. Here the CDR3 DNA reads TGTGCCAGCTCACCACAGGGGACCGGGACTGGAAACACCATATATTTT. Translation gives CASSPQGTGTGNTIYF.

In its sample, this clonotype was seen once. The V and J genes are TRBV27 and TRBJ2-1, with a tentative D call TRBD2 (5 bases). V lost 10 bases and J lost 7, with 17 bases in between. Germline lookup yields CDR1 MNHEY and CDR2 SMNVEV (reference sequence). This CDR3 is 13 amino acids long. The CDR3 loop reads CATRTLARNEQFF. The CDR3 DNA sequence: TGTGCCACCAGGACGCTAGCTAGGAATGAGCAGTTCTTC.

This clonotype appeared many times. J is TRBJ2-7 and V is TRBV2; tentatively, D is TRBD1 or TRBD2 (6 bases each). Germline-derived CDR1 and CDR2 are SNHLY and FYNNEI. V was trimmed by 4 bases and J by 6 bases, leaving 13 bases between them. The CDR3 runs 13 residues. The CDR3 sequence: CASSVARGGEQYF. The CDR3 coding sequence is TGTGCCAGCAGTGTCGCCAGGGGAGGCGAGCAGTACTTC.

This clonotype was seen at least ten times. Its ends do not fully match the called genes, so a read error is possible. This chain links TRBV12-3 or TRBV12-4 with TRBJ2-7, with 9 nucleotides matching TRBD2. The CDR3 totals 14 residues. This chain's CDR3 is CASSETGTSYEQYF. CDR3 coding DNA: TGTGCCAGCAGTGAGACCGGGACTAGCTACGAGCAGTACTTT.

This clonotype showed up many times. CDR3 amino acids: CASSQDWGVNEQFF. CDR3 in DNA: TGTGCCAGCAGCCAAGACTGGGGGGTCAATGAGCAGTTCTTC. The V gene is TRBV3-1, the J gene TRBJ2-1; TRBD2 is a possible D gene (6 bases). V lost 0 bases and J 6 bases, leaving 9 bases between the germline ends. The CDR3 covers 14 residues. CDR1 and CDR2 (germline): LGHDT, YNNKEL (reference sequence).

J is TRBJ1-3 and V is TRBV28, with a weak D call TRBD1 (6 bases). Looked up from germline, CDR1 is MDHEN and CDR2 is SYDVKM. V shed 2 bases and J shed 0 bases, with 17 bases lying between them. The length of the CDR3 is 18 residues. The CDR3 here is CASSLPTQGPASGNTIYF. The CDR3 DNA follows: TGTGCCAGCAGTTTACCCACGCAGGGGCCCGCCTCTGGAAACACCATATATTTT.

This clonotype was counted ten times or more. The chain joins TRBV9 to TRBJ2-3, with 14 bases aligning to TRBD2. CDR1 is SGDLS, CDR2 YYNGEE, per germline. V shed 3 bases, J shed 5 bases, and the junction held 5 bases outside the gene matches. The CDR3 runs to 16 residues. CDR3 coding DNA: TGTGCCAGCAGCGCCCGACTAGCGGGGGGGGGAGATACGCAGTATTTT. Translating gives CASSARLAGGGDTQYF. The complete variable domain, with remaining parts taken from reference TRBV9 and TRBJ2-3, reads DSGVTQTPKHLITATGQRVTLRCSPRSGDLSVYWYQQSLDQGLQFLIQYYNGEERAKGNILERFSAQQFPDLHSELNLSSLELGDSALYFCASSARLAGGGDTQYFGPGTRLTVL.

Many counts were recorded for this clonotype. V and J are TRBV2 and TRBJ2-7; 7 positions agree with TRBD1. CDR3 length: 14 residues. The V segment lost 5 bases and the J segment 2 bases; nucleotides outside the gene matches: 6. Germline assignment: CDR1 SNHLY and CDR2 FYNNEI. The CDR3 DNA reads as TGTGCCAGCAGTCCAGGACAGGTCCCCTACGAGCAGTACTTC. Its translation: CASSPGQVPYEQYF. The variable domain in full, completed from reference TRBV2 and TRBJ2-7, reads EPEVTQTPSHQVTQMGQEVILRCVPISNHLYFYWYRQILGQKVEFLVSFYNNEISEKSEIFDDQFSVERPDGSNFTLKIRSTKLEDSAMYFCASSPGQVPYEQYFGPGTRLTVT.

This clonotype has ten or more counts. The chain links TRBV24-1 to TRBJ2-1, with 7 nucleotides matching TRBD1. Germline V gene sequence: CDR1 KGHDR, CDR2 SFDVKD. CDR3 size: 14 residues. J was trimmed by 2 bases and V by 9 bases; bases with no gene match: 6. The CDR3 reads CATGKGGTYNEQFF. The CDR3 DNA sequence: TGTGCCACCGGGAAAGGGGGCACCTACAATGAGCAGTTCTTC.

This clonotype was seen more than once but under ten times. The chain carries TRBV20-1 and TRBJ2-1, with a tentative D call TRBD2 (5 bases). The CDR3 length is 15 residues. The V end lost 0 bases, the J end lost 10 bases, and 19 bases lay between the germline ends. Germline loops: CDR1 DFQATT, CDR2 SNEGSKA (reference sequence). The CDR3 bases are TGCAGTGCTAGAGATCAGCGCGGGCGGATTTTGGAGCAGTTCTTC. The encoded protein is CSARDQRGRILEQFF.